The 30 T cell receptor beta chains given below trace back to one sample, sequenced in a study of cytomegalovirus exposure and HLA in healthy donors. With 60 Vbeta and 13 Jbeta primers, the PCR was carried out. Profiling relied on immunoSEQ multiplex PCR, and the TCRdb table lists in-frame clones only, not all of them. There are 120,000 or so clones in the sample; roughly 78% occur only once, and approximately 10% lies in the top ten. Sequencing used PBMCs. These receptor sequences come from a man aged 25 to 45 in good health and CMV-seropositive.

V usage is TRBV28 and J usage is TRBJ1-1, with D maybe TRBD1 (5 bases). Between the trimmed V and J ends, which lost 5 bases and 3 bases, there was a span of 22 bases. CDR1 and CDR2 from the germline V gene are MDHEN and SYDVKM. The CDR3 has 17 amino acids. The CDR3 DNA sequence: TGTGCCAGCAGTCCGTACCCCCTCGACGACAGTGACACTGAAGCTTTCTTT. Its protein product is CASSPYPLDDSDTEAFF.

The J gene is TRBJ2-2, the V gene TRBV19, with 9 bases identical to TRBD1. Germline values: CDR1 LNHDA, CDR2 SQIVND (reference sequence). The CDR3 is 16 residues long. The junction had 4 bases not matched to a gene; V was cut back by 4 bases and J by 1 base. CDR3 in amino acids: CASSTEGQGNTGELFF. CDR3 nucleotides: TGTGCCAGTAGTACGGAGGGACAGGGGAACACCGGGGAGCTGTTTTTT.

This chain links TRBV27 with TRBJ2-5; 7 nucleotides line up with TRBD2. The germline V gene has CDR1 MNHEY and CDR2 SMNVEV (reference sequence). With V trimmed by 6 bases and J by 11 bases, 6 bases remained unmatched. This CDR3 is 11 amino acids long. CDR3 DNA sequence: TGTGCCAGCAGCATGGGAGGGGAGCAGTACTTC. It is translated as CASSMGGEQYF.

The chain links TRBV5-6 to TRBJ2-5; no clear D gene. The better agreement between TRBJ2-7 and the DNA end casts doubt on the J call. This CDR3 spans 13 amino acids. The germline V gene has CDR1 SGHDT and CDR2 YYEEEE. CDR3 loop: CASSLAGRDEQYF. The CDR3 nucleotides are TGTGCCAGCAGCTTGGCTGGGCGCGACGAGCAGTACTTC.

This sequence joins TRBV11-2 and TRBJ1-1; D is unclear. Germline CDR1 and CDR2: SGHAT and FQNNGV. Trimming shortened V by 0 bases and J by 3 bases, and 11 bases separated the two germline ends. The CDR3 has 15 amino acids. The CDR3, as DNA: TGTGCCAGCAGCTTAGAGGCAGGCCGCTACACTGAAGCTTTCTTT. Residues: CASSLEAGRYTEAFF. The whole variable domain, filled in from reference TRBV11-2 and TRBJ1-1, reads EAGVAQSPRYKIIEKRQSVAFWCNPISGHATLYWYQQILGQGPKLLIQFQNNGVVDDSQLPKDRFSAERLKGVDSTLKIQPAKLEDSAVYLCASSLEAGRYTEAFFGQGTRLTVV.

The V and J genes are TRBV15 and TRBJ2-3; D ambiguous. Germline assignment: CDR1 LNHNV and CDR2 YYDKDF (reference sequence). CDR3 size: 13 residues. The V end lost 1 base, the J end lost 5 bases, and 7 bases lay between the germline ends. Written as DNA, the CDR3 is TGTGCCACCAGCAGAGGGTTCGGAGATACGCAGTATTTT. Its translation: CATSRGFGDTQYF.

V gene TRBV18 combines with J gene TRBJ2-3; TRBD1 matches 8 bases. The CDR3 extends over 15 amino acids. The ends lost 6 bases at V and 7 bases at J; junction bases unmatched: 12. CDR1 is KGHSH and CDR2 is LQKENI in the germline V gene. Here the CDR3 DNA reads TGTGCCAGCTCGCCGCCGGGACAGGCGTCCAATACGCAGTATTTT. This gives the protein CASSPPGQASNTQYF.

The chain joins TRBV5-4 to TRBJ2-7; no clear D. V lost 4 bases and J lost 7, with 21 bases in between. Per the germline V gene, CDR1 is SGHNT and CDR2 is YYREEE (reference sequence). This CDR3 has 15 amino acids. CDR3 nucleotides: TGTGCCAGCAGCCTGCCGAGTATACAGAAAGAGGAGCAGTACTTC. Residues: CASSLPSIQKEEQYF.

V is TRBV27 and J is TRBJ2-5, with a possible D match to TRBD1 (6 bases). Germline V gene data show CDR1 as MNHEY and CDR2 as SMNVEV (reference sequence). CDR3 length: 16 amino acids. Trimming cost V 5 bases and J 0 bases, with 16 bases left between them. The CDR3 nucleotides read TGTGCCAGCAGTCGCTCTCCGGGACACTACCAAGAGACCCAGTACTTC. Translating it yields CASSRSPGHYQETQYF.

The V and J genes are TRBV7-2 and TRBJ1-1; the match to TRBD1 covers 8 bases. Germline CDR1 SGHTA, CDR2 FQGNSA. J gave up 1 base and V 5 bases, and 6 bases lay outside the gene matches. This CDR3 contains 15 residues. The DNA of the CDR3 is TGTGCCAGCAGCACCCGGACAGGGTGGAACACTGAAGCTTTCTTT. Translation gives CASSTRTGWNTEAFF.

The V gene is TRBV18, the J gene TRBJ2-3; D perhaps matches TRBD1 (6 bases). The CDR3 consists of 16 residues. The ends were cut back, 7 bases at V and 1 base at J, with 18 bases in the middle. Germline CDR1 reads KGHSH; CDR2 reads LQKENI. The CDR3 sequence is CASCKPGNRGTDTQYF. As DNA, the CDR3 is TGTGCCAGCTGTAAACCCGGGAACAGGGGCACAGATACGCAGTATTTT.

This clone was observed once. CDR3 sequence: CASSHGQGDYGYTF. The CDR3 region has the DNA TGCGCCAGCAGCCACGGACAGGGAGACTATGGCTACACCTTC. The gene calls are TRBV5-1 and TRBJ1-2; 8 positions agree with TRBD1. Germline values: CDR1 SGHRS, CDR2 YFSETQ. The trim removed 4 bases at V and 3 bases at J, leaving 5 bases unmatched. CDR3 length: 14 residues.

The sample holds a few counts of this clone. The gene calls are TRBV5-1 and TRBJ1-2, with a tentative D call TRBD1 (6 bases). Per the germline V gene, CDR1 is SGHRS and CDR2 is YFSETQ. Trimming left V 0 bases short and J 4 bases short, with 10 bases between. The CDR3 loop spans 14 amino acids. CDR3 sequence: CASSLVRGSYGYTF. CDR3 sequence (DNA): TGCGCCAGCAGCTTGGTAAGGGGGAGCTATGGCTACACCTTC.

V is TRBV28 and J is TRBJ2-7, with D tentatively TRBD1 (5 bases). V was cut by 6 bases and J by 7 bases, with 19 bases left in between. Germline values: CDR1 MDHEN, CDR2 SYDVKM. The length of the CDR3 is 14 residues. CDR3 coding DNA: TGTGCCAGCAGACCCAGGGTCTCTCGATTTGAGCAGTACTTC. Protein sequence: CASRPRVSRFEQYF.

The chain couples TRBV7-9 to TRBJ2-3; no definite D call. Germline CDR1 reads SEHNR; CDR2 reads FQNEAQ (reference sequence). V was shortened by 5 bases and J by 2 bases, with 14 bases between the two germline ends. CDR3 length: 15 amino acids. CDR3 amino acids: CASSRKGVFTDTQYF. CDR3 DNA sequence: TGTGCCAGCAGCCGTAAAGGAGTATTCACAGATACGCAGTATTTT. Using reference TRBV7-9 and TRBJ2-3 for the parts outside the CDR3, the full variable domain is DTGVSQNPRHKITKRGQNVTFRCDPISEHNRLYWYRQTLGQGPEFLTYFQNEAQLEKSRLLSDRFSAERPKGSFSTLEIQRTEQGDSAMYLCASSRKGVFTDTQYFGPGTRLTVL.

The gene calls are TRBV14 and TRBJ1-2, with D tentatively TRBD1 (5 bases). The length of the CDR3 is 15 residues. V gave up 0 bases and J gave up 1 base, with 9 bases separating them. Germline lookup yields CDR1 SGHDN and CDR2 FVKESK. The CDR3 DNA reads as TGTGCCAGCAGCCAAGATTGGGGCGGTAACTATGGCTACACCTTC. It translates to CASSQDWGGNYGYTF.

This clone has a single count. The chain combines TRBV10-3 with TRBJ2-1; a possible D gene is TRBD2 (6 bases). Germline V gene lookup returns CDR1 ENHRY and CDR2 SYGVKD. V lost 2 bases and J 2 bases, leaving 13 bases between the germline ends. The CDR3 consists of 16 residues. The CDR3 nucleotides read TGTGCCATCAGTGAGCTTATGGCGGGACCCTACAATGAGCAGTTCTTC. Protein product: CAISELMAGPYNEQFF.

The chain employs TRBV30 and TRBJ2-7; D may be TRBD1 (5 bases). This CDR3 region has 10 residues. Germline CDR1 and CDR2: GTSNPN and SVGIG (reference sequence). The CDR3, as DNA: TGTGCGGCAGGGTACTACGAGCAGTACTTC. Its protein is CAAGYYEQYF.

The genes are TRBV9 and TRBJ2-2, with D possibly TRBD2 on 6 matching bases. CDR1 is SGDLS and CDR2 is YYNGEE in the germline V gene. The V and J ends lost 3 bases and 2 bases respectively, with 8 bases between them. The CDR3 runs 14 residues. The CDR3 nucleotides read TGTGCCAGCAGCGGGGACTTTAACACCGGGGAGCTGTTTTTT. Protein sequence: CASSGDFNTGELFF.

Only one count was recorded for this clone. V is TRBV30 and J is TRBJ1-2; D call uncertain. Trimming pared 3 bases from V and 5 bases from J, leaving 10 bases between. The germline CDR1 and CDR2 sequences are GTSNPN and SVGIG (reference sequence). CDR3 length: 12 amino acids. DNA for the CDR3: TGTGCCTGGAGAGCGGTCCGTTATGGCTACACCTTC. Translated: CAWRAVRYGYTF.

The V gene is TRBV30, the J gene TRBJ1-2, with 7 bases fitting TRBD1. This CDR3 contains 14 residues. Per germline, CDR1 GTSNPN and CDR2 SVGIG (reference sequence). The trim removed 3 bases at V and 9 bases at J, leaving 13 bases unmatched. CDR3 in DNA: TGTGCCTGGAGCCCCACAGGGGCGATGCTCAGCTACACCTTC. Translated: CAWSPTGAMLSYTF.

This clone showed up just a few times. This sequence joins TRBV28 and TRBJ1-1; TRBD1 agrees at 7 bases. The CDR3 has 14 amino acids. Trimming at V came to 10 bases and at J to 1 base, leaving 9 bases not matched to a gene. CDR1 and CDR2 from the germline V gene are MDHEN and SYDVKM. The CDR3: CATAHQGENTEAFF. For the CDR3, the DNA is TGTGCCACGGCCCACCAGGGGGAGAACACTGAAGCTTTCTTT.

The CDR3 reads CASSQDLGGQGNQPQHF. CDR3 DNA: TGCGCCAGCAGCCAAGATCTTGGGGGACAGGGTAATCAGCCCCAGCATTTT. The V and J genes are TRBV4-3 and TRBJ1-5; 9 bases agree with TRBD1. Germline CDR1 reads LGHNA; CDR2 reads YSLEER. V lost 0 bases and J lost 4; bases outside the gene matches: 7. CDR3 length: 17 amino acids.

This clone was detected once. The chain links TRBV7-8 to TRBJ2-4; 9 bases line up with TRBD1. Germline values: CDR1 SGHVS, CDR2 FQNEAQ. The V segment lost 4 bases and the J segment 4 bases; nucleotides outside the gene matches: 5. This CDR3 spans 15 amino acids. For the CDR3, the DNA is TGTGCCAGCAGCTCACGGGACAGGGATAAAAACATTCAGTACTTC. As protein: CASSSRDRDKNIQYF.

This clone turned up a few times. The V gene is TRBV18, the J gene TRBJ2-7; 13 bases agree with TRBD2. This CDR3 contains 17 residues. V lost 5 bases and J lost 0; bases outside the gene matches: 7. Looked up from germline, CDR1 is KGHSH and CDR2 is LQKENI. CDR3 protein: CASSRGTSGVFSYEQYF. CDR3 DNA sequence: TGTGCCAGCTCAAGAGGGACTAGCGGGGTCTTCTCCTACGAGCAGTACTTC.

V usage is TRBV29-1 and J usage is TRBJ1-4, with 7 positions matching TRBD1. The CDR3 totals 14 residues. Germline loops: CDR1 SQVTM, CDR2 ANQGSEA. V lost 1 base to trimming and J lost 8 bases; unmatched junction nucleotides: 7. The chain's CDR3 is CSVEVTGAAEKLFF. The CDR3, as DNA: TGCAGCGTTGAAGTTACAGGGGCCGCCGAAAAACTGTTTTTT.

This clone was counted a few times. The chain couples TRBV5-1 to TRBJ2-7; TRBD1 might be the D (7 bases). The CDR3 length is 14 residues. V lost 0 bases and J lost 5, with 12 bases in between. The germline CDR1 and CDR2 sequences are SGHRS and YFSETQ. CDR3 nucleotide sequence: TGCGCCAGCAGCTTGGGTGACAGGGAGGACGAGCAGTACTTC. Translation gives CASSLGDREDEQYF.

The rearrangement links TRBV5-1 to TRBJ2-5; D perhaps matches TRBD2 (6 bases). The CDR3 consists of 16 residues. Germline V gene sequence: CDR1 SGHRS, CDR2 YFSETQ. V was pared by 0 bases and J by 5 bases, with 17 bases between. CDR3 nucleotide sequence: TGCGCCAGCAGCTTGGCTGGCGGGACTGGTCTGGAGACCCAGTACTTC. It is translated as CASSLAGGTGLETQYF.

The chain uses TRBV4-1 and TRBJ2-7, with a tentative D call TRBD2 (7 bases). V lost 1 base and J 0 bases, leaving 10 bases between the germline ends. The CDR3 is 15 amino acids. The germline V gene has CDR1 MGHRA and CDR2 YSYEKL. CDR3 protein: CASSQGGGGSYEQYF. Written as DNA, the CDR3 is TGCGCCAGCAGCCAAGGAGGGGGGGGCTCCTACGAGCAGTACTTC.

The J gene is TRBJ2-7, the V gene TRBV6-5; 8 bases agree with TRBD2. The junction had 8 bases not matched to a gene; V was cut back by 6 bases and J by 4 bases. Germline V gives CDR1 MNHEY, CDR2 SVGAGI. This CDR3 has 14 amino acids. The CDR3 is CASSPISGSYEQYF. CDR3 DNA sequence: TGTGCCAGCAGCCCTATAAGCGGGAGTTACGAGCAGTACTTC.